The clone carrying this T cell receptor beta chain was observed a handful of times. Its antigen is undetermined. This entry belongs to a study of cytomegalovirus exposure and HLA in healthy donors. Study-level points and caveats: In a later analysis, compared with equally common non-associated chains, HLA-associated beta chains were more expanded. An analysis that was carried out later associated some 17,000 TCR beta sequences with HLA alleles at 0.05 false discovery rate. Apart from CMV serostatus, no immune exposure information was available.

The CDR3 length is 14 residues. Trimming took off 6 bases at V and 9 bases at J, with 15 bases between the two ends. CDR1 and CDR2 from the germline V gene are ENHRY and SYGVKD. The PCR used 60 Vbeta and 13 Jbeta primers. TCRdb's copy holds only in-frame clones and misses some; the assay was immunoSEQ multiplex PCR. Of 90,000 to 100,000 clones listed, around 10% are singletons. This clonotype was obtained from a man in his fifties or sixties in good health and CMV-seropositive. Sequencing was carried out using PBMCs. The rearrangement joins TRBV10-3 to TRBJ1-6, with D perhaps matching TRBD1 (6 bases). CDR3 DNA: TGTGCCATCAGCGAAACAGGGAGCGGTTCACCCCTCCACTTT. It encodes CAISETGSGSPLHF.